The 11 T cell receptor beta chains below were found in one sample sequenced in a study of T cell responses to AZD1222 COVID-19 vaccine. The protocol was immunoSEQ multiplex PCR, while the TCRdb copy is restricted to in-frame clones and leaves out a portion. The table lists approximately 160,000 clones, 90% of them singletons. The starting material was peripheral blood, obtained on day 0 of AZD1222 vaccination. Receptors originate from an adult in good health.

The chain uses TRBV5-4 and TRBJ2-3, with D tentatively TRBD1 (7 bases). The CDR3 is made up of 16 amino acids. The germline gives CDR1 SGHNT, CDR2 YYREEE (reference sequence). V was trimmed by 4 bases and J by 1 base, leaving 16 bases between them. Written as DNA, the CDR3 is TGTGCCAGCAGCGTACCAGGGGGGACGGGCACAGATACGCAGTATTTT. Translating gives CASSVPGGTGTDTQYF.

V is TRBV19 and J is TRBJ2-7; D is unresolved. V dropped 10 bases and J dropped 5 bases, with 15 bases sitting between them. Looked up from germline, CDR1 is LNHDA and CDR2 is SQIVND (reference sequence). The CDR3 consists of 12 residues. Here the CDR3 reads CATHSGGNEQYF. The CDR3 DNA sequence: TGTGCCACCCACTCAGGTGGGAACGAGCAGTACTTC.

This sequence joins TRBV6-5 and TRBJ1-2; D unresolved. With 6 bases removed from V and 0 bases from J, the gap between germline ends came to 8 bases. The V gene's germline CDR1 is MNHEY and CDR2 SVGAGI. This CDR3 spans 13 amino acids. This CDR3 is CASSFTANYGYTF. CDR3 coding DNA: TGTGCCAGCAGCTTTACAGCTAACTATGGCTACACCTTC.

This sequence joins TRBV11-2 and TRBJ2-2; D might be TRBD1 (6 bases). The CDR3 contains 12 residues. CDR1 and CDR2 from the germline V gene are SGHAT and FQNNGV. Deletions cut 7 bases from V and 3 bases from J, with 6 bases between. The CDR3 reads CASTGDTGELFF. The CDR3 DNA sequence: TGTGCCAGCACAGGGGACACCGGGGAGCTGTTTTTT.

The chain has TRBV5-5 and TRBJ2-1; D is undetermined. Germline V CDR1 and CDR2: SGHKS, YYEKEE (reference sequence). The V gene lost 0 bases and the J gene lost 3 bases, with 7 bases spanning the gap. This CDR3 comprises 14 residues. The CDR3 protein is CASSLGNIYNEQFF. The CDR3 nucleotides read TGTGCCAGCAGCTTGGGGAACATCTACAATGAGCAGTTCTTC.

The rearrangement joins TRBV11-2 to TRBJ1-1; TRBD1 is a possible D gene (5 bases). The V and J ends lost 7 bases and 5 bases respectively, with 17 bases between them. The germline V gene has CDR1 SGHAT and CDR2 FQNNGV. The CDR3 sequence is 14 residues long. Here the CDR3 DNA reads TGTGCCAGCACCGAAGTGGGGGGGAGGACTGAAGCTTTCTTT. Protein product: CASTEVGGRTEAFF. Full variable domain (outside the CDR3, taken from reference TRBV11-2 and TRBJ1-1): EAGVAQSPRYKIIEKRQSVAFWCNPISGHATLYWYQQILGQGPKLLIQFQNNGVVDDSQLPKDRFSAERLKGVDSTLKIQPAKLEDSAVYLCASTEVGGRTEAFFGQGTRLTVV.

The chain joins TRBV30 to TRBJ2-2; weak D call: TRBD2 (7 bases). Germline CDR1 GTSNPN, CDR2 SVGIG (reference sequence). CDR3 length: 14 amino acids. Trimming cost V 4 bases and J 7 bases, with 16 bases left between them. The CDR3 sequence: CAWTPRGAVGELFF. CDR3 DNA: TGTGCCTGGACCCCTCGGGGGGCGGTCGGGGAGCTGTTTTTT.

The chain links TRBV7-2 to TRBJ1-1; maybe TRBD1 (6 bases). The ends were cut back, 0 bases at V and 4 bases at J, with 15 bases in the middle. This CDR3 is built from 16 residues. Germline CDR1 SGHTA, CDR2 FQGNSA. The CDR3 nucleotides are TGTGCCAGCAGCTTAGCAGGAGGGGGAGGTGGCACTGAAGCTTTCTTT. As protein: CASSLAGGGGGTEAFF.

The chain recombines TRBV5-1 with TRBJ1-2; TRBD1 aligns across 7 bases. The CDR3 has 17 amino acids. The germline CDR1 and CDR2 sequences are SGHRS and YFSETQ. V trimming: 5 bases; J trimming: 0 bases; junction bases outside the gene matches: 13. This CDR3 reads CASRYTAPGGSNYGYTF. In DNA form, the CDR3 reads TGCGCCAGCAGATATACCGCTCCAGGGGGATCTAACTATGGCTACACCTTC.

The J gene is TRBJ1-2, the V gene TRBV12-3 or TRBV12-4; D perhaps matches TRBD1 (6 bases). This CDR3 spans 13 amino acids. Deletions cut 4 bases from V and 7 bases from J, with 13 bases between. The CDR3 DNA follows: TGTGCCAGCAGTTCCGGGACACCGCCTGGCTACACCTTC. Its protein is CASSSGTPPGYTF.

J is TRBJ2-7 and V is TRBV21-1; the table's D gene call, TRBD1, was not cross checked with the DNA. TRBV21-1 is a pseudogene locus. The CDR3 loop spans 12 amino acids. The CDR3 loop reads CASSKGAGEQYF. CDR3 bases: TGTGCCAGCAGCAAAGGGGCAGGCGAGCAGTACTTC.